Listed here is a single TCR beta chain. The germline gives CDR1 SGHNT, CDR2 YYREEE (reference sequence). The CDR3 spans 14 residues. Trimming shortened V by 6 bases and J by 7 bases, and 14 bases separated the two germline ends. The entry originates in a study of CD8 T cells in Susac syndrome. With random hexamers, reverse transcription was performed on roughly 0.5 to 1 ug of RNA. Amplification of TCR beta CDR3 spanned 54 Vbeta and 13 Jbeta via immunoSEQ multiplex PCR. TCRdb re-called the immunoSEQ multiplex PCR reads with MiXCR, one entry per CDR3 protein. The sample holds roughly 150,000 distinct CDR3 sequences, 92% seen once. Healthy donors served as the controls. They were matched for age and sex. TEMRA cells were FACS-enriched, while CD8+ and CD4+ T cells were negatively isolated.

The TCR was taken from a human donor in good health. The sequencing sample was made of CD4+ T cells from PBMCs. This rearrangement joins TRBV5-4 to TRBJ1-6, with TRBD1 as a possible D gene (5 bases). Written as DNA, the CDR3 is TGTGCCAGCACCGGTGGTACAGGCAATTCACCCCTCCACTTT. The encoded protein is CASTGGTGNSPLHF.